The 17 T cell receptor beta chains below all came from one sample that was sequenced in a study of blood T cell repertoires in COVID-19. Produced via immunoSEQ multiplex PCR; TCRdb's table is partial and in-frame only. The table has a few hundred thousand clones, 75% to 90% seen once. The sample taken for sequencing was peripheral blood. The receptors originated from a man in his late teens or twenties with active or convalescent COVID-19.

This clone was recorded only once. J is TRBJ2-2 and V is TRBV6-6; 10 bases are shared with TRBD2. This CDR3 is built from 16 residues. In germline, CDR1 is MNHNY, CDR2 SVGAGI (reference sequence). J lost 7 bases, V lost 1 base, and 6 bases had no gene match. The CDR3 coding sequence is TGTGCCAGCAGTTACTTAGCGGGAGGCTCTAACGGGGAGCTGTTTTTT. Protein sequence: CASSYLAGGSNGELFF.

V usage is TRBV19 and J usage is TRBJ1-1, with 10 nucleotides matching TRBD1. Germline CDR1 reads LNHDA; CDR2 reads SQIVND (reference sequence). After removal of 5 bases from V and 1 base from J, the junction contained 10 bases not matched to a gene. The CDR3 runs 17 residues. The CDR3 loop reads CASSQTLGQGGNTEAFF. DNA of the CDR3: TGTGCCAGTAGTCAGACCCTCGGACAGGGGGGGAACACTGAAGCTTTCTTT.

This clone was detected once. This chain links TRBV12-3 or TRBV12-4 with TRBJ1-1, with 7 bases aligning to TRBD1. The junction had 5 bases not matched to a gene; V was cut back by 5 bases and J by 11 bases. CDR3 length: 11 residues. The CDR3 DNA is TGTGCCAGCAGTCAAAGGACAGGCGCTTTCTTT. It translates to CASSQRTGAFF.

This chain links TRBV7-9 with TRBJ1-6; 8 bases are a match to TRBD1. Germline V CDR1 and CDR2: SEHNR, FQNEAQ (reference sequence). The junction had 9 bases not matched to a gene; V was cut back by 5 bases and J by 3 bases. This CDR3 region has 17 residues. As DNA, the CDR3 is TGTGCCAGCAGCGCCCGACAGGGGAAGGACTATAATTCACCCCTCCACTTT. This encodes CASSARQGKDYNSPLHF.

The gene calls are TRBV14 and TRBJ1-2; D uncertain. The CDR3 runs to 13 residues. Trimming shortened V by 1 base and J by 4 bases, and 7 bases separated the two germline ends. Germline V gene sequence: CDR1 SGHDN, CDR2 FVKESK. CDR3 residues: CASSQARGYGYTF. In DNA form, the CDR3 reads TGTGCCAGCAGCCAAGCTCGGGGCTATGGCTACACCTTC.

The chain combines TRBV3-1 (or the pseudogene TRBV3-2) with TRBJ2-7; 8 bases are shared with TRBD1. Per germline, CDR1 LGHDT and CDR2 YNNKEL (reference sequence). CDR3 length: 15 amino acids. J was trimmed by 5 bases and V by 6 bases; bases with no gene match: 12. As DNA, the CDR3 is TGTGCCAGCAGTCCCGGACAGGGTAATCTCCACGAGCAGTACTTC. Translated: CASSPGQGNLHEQYF.

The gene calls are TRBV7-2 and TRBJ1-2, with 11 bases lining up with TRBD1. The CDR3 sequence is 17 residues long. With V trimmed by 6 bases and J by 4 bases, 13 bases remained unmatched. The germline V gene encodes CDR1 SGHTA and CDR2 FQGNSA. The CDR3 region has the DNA TGTGCCAGCAGTCATCCGGGACAGGGGGTCCCCGGCTATGGCTACACCTTC. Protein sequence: CASSHPGQGVPGYGYTF. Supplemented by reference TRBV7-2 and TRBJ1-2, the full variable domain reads GAGVSQSPSNKVTEKGKDVELRCDPISGHTALYWYRQSLGQGLEFLIYFQGNSAPDKSGLPSDRFSAERTGGSVSTLTIQRTQQEDSAVYLCASSHPGQGVPGYGYTFGSGTRLTVV.

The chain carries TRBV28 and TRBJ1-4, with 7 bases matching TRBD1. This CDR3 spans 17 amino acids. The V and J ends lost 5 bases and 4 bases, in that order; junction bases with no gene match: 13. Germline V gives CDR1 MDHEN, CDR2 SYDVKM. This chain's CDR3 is CASSLQGVGSGNEKLFF. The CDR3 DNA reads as TGTGCCAGCAGTCTCCAGGGGGTGGGGTCGGGTAATGAAAAACTGTTTTTT.

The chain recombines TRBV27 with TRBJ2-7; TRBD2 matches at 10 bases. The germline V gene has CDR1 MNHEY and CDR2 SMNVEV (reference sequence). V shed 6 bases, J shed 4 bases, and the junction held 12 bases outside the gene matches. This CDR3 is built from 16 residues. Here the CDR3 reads CASSPRRAGGEYEQYF. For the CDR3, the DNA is TGTGCCAGCAGCCCCAGGAGAGCGGGGGGGGAGTACGAGCAGTACTTC.

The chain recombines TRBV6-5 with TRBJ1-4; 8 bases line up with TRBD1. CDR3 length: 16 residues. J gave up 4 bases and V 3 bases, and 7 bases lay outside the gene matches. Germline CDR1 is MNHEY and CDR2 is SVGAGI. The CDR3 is CASSYGTGGYNEKLFF. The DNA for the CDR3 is TGTGCCAGCAGTTATGGCACAGGGGGTTATAATGAAAAACTGTTTTTT.

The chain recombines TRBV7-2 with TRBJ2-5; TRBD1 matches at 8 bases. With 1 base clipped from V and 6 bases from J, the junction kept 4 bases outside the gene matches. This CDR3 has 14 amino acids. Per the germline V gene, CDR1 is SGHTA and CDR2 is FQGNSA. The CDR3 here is CASSLGGDRKTQYF. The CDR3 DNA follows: TGTGCCAGCAGCTTAGGAGGGGACAGGAAGACCCAGTACTTC.

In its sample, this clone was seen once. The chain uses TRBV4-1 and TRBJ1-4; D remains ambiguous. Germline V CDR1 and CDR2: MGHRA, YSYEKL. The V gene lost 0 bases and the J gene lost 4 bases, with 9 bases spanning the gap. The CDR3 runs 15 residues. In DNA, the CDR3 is TGCGCCAGCAGCCAAGAACCGCAGTATAATGAAAAACTGTTTTTT. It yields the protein CASSQEPQYNEKLFF.

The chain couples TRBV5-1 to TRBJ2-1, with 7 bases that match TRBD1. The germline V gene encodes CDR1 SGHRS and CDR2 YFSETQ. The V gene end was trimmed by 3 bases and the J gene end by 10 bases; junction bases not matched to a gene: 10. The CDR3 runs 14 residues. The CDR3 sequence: CASSSRTGKWEQFF. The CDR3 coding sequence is TGCGCCAGCAGCTCTCGGACAGGTAAATGGGAGCAGTTCTTC.

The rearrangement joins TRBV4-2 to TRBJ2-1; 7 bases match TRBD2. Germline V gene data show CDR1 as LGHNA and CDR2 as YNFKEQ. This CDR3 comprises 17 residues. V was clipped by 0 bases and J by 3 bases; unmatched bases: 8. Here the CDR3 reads CASSQDRAGALYNEQFF. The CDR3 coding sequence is TGTGCCAGCAGCCAAGATCGTGCGGGAGCCCTCTACAATGAGCAGTTCTTC.

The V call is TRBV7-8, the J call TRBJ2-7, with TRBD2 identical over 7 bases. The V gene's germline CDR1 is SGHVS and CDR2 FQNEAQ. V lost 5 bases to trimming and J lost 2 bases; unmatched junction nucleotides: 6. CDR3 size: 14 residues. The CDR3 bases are TGTGCCAGCAGCACCGGGACTACAGCCTACGAGCAGTACTTC. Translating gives CASSTGTTAYEQYF.

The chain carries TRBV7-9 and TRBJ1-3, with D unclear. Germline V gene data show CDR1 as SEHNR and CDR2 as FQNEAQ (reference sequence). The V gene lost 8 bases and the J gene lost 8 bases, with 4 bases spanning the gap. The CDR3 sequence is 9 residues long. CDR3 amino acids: CASLYTIYF. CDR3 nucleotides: TGTGCCAGCCTGTACACCATATATTTT.

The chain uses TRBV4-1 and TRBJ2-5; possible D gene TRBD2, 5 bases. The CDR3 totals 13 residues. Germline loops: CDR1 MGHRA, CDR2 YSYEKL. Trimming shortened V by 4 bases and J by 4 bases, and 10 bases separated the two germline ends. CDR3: CASSLAFPETQYF. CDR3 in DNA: TGCGCCAGCAGCCTAGCGTTCCCAGAGACCCAGTACTTC.